One sample yielded the 29 T cell receptor beta chains listed below, sequenced in a study of T-cell reconstitution after alpha-beta-depleted transplantation in children. The TCRbeta library was prepared with unique molecular identifiers. TCRdb reprocessed the PCR reads via MiXCR and lists one record per CDR3 protein. The sample has 130,000 to 150,000 distinct CDR3 sequences, 8.5% to 10% seen once. The material sequenced was PBMCs, mostly from graft donor cells, taken 180 days after TCRalphabeta/CD19-depleted stem cell transplant. The receptors stem from a female patient aged 2 to 10 who had a stem cell transplant for congenital amegakaryocytic thrombocytopenia, so the T cells may come from the graft donor.

This clonotype was seen repeatedly, ten times or more. The chain links TRBV24-1 to TRBJ2-1, with 11 bases matching TRBD2. CDR1 and CDR2 from the germline V gene are KGHDR and SFDVKD. The CDR3 has 16 residues. V lost 4 bases, J lost 2 bases, and 3 bases stayed unmatched. DNA of the CDR3: TGTGCCACCAGTGACCCGACTAGCGGGACCTACAATGAGCAGTTCTTC. Translation: CATSDPTSGTYNEQFF.

This clonotype was seen more than once but under ten times. The CDR3 DNA follows: TGTGCCAGCAGCCAAGATCTACCTAGCGGGGGCACAGATACGCAGTATTTT. Its protein product is CASSQDLPSGGTDTQYF. V gene TRBV4-2 combines with J gene TRBJ2-3; 9 nucleotides agree with TRBD2. The V gene end was trimmed by 0 bases and the J gene end by 1 base; junction bases not matched to a gene: 5. From germline, CDR1 is LGHNA and CDR2 YNFKEQ. This CDR3 comprises 17 residues.

In this sample, this clonotype turned up many times. The chain couples TRBV28 to TRBJ1-4; weak D call: TRBD1 (5 bases). Germline V gives CDR1 MDHEN, CDR2 SYDVKM. The CDR3 is 15 amino acids. Trimming pared 6 bases from V and 0 bases from J, leaving 11 bases between. CDR3 loop: CASRWGSATNEKLFF. The DNA for the CDR3 is TGTGCCAGCAGGTGGGGCTCCGCAACTAATGAAAAACTGTTTTTT.

This clonotype was seen many times. CDR3 sequence: CASSFYAGGRETQYF. In DNA, the CDR3 is TGTGCCAGCAGTTTCTATGCGGGAGGGCGAGAGACCCAGTACTTC. V gene TRBV27 combines with J gene TRBJ2-5; TRBD2 aligns across 9 bases. The germline CDR1 and CDR2 sequences are MNHEY and SMNVEV (reference sequence). The CDR3 is made up of 15 amino acids. Unmatched junction bases numbered 6, after V lost 3 bases and J lost 4 bases.

This clonotype came up many times. The chain recombines TRBV5-4 with TRBJ2-1; 9 bases map to TRBD2. The CDR3 is 15 amino acids. Germline CDR1 SGHNT, CDR2 YYREEE (reference sequence). The ends lost 4 bases at V and 9 bases at J; junction bases unmatched: 11. CDR3: CASSPPGGRAPEQFF. In nucleotides, the CDR3 is TGTGCCAGCAGCCCCCCGGGCGGGAGGGCCCCTGAGCAGTTCTTC.

This clonotype was observed a few times. This rearrangement joins TRBV20-1 to TRBJ2-7, with D possibly being TRBD2 (6 bases). V was pared by 4 bases and J by 3 bases, with 16 bases between. The CDR3 totals 14 residues. Per the germline V gene, CDR1 is DFQATT and CDR2 is SNEGSKA (reference sequence). The CDR3: CSAKGGAGNYEQYF. The CDR3 bases are TGCAGTGCTAAGGGTGGGGCGGGAAACTACGAGCAGTACTTC.

This clonotype was recorded many times. The V and J genes are TRBV20-1 and TRBJ2-2; weak D call: TRBD1 (5 bases). Germline V lookup: CDR1 DFQATT, CDR2 SNEGSKA (reference sequence). V gave up 6 bases and J gave up 8 bases, with 10 bases separating them. The CDR3 totals 11 residues. CDR3 loop: CSATGSGELFF. CDR3 DNA: TGCAGTGCCACAGGATCGGGGGAGCTGTTTTTT.

This clonotype has a handful of counts. The V gene is TRBV12-3 or TRBV12-4, the J gene TRBJ2-6; weak D call: TRBD2 (5 bases). V was trimmed by 5 bases and J by 2 bases, leaving 10 bases between them. This CDR3 contains 15 residues. The CDR3 region is CASSPARAGANVLTF. The CDR3 DNA follows: TGTGCCAGCAGTCCCGCGAGGGCTGGGGCCAACGTCCTGACTTTC.

This clonotype was counted ten times or more. V and J are TRBV20-1 and TRBJ1-2; D is ambiguous. Trimming took off 3 bases at V and 3 bases at J, with 8 bases between the two ends. The length of the CDR3 is 12 residues. Germline V lookup: CDR1 DFQATT, CDR2 SNEGSKA (reference sequence). The CDR3 DNA reads as TGCAGTGCTAGCTCGGGGTACTATGGCTACACCTTC. This translates into CSASSGYYGYTF.

This clonotype has more than one count but fewer than ten. One end of the junction is discordant with germline, which a read error may explain. The chain uses TRBV5-1 and TRBJ2-3; D remains unclear. Germline V gives CDR1 SGHRS, CDR2 YFSETQ. The CDR3 has 11 amino acids. CDR3: CASSLTDMQYF. The CDR3 DNA sequence: TGCGCCAGCAGCTTGACCGATATGCAGTATTTT.

This clonotype was observed many times. The chain uses TRBV20-1 and TRBJ2-5, with a tentative D call TRBD2 (6 bases). CDR3 length equals 12 residues. The germline V gene has CDR1 DFQATT and CDR2 SNEGSKA (reference sequence). V was pared by 6 bases and J by 2 bases, with 10 bases between. The CDR3 DNA is TGCAGTGCGCGACTAGATCAAGAGACCCAGTACTTC. This encodes CSARLDQETQYF.

There are many counts of this clonotype. The chain has TRBV7-9 and TRBJ2-2; D not resolved. Trimming left V 5 bases short and J 5 bases short, with 9 bases between. Germline CDR1 is SEHNR and CDR2 is FQNEAQ (reference sequence). This CDR3 region has 13 residues. CDR3 region: CASSADWTGELFF. CDR3 DNA sequence: TGTGCCAGCAGCGCCGACTGGACCGGGGAGCTGTTTTTT.

There are a few counts of this clonotype. The chain carries TRBV5-4 and TRBJ2-1; TRBD2 matches 7 bases. Germline CDR1 is SGHNT and CDR2 is YYREEE (reference sequence). Trimming removed 4 bases from V and 10 bases from J; junction bases left unmatched: 11. The CDR3 length is 14 residues. Written as DNA, the CDR3 is TGTGCCAGCAGCCCTAAAAAGCTAGCGGAGGAGCAGTTCTTC. Protein product: CASSPKKLAEEQFF.

This clonotype was detected ten times or more. V is TRBV12-3 or TRBV12-4 and J is TRBJ1-2; TRBD1 agrees at 9 bases. This CDR3 has 14 residues. With V trimmed by 4 bases and J by 8 bases, 8 bases remained unmatched. In nucleotides, the CDR3 is TGTGCCAGCAGTTCGAGTGACAGGGGGTACGGCTACACCTTC. Protein: CASSSSDRGYGYTF.

Only one count was recorded for this clonotype. The junction and the germline gene differ at one end; a read error may be behind it. The rearrangement links TRBV20-1 to TRBJ2-5, with 9 bases aligning to TRBD1. The germline CDR1 and CDR2 sequences are DFQATT and SNEGSKA (reference sequence). CDR3 length equals 17 residues. The DNA for the CDR3 is TGCTGTGCCCAAGGCGGGACAGGGCAGAATTTACAAGAGACCCAGTACTTC. Its translation is CCAQGGTGQNLQETQYF.

Remarks on this clonotype: Given a much more abundant clone one base away, this may be a read error. V and J are TRBV6-2 or TRBV6-3 and TRBJ2-5, with 8 nucleotides matching TRBD1. V gave up 5 bases and J gave up 5 bases; unmatched junction bases: 10. From germline, CDR1 is MNHEY and CDR2 SVGEGT. The CDR3 consists of 15 residues. CDR3 nucleotides: TGTGCCAGCAGTCCGGTTCGGACAGGGAAGGAGACCCAGTACTTC. Residues: CASSPVRTGKETQYF.

The V call is TRBV6-2 or TRBV6-3, the J call TRBJ2-5; perhaps TRBD2 as D (6 bases). The CDR3 is 13 residues long. With 6 bases removed from V and 5 bases from J, the gap between germline ends came to 13 bases. CDR1 and CDR2 (germline): MNHEY, SVGEGT. The CDR3 region is CASRKGLEETQYF. In DNA, the CDR3 is TGTGCCAGCAGAAAGGGACTCGAGGAGACCCAGTACTTC.

The table lists this clonotype with a few counts. The rearrangement joins TRBV19 to TRBJ2-1; 9 bases agree with TRBD2. V dropped 3 bases and J dropped 5; count of bases not matched to a gene: 5. This CDR3 contains 15 residues. The V gene's germline CDR1 is LNHDA and CDR2 SQIVND (reference sequence). CDR3 DNA sequence: TGTGCCAGTAGTATTGGGACTAGCAGCCACAATGAGCAGTTCTTC. Its translation: CASSIGTSSHNEQFF.

This clonotype was observed at least ten times. The V gene is TRBV27, the J gene TRBJ2-7, with D unclear. CDR3 length equals 13 residues. V lost 2 bases and J lost 3, with 8 bases in between. CDR1 and CDR2 from the germline V gene are MNHEY and SMNVEV (reference sequence). The chain's CDR3 is CASSLDRLYEQYF. CDR3 nucleotides: TGTGCCAGCAGTTTAGATCGGCTCTACGAGCAGTACTTC.

This clonotype was detected many times. V gene TRBV5-5 combines with J gene TRBJ2-1; TRBD2 aligns across 11 bases. Trimming removed 5 bases from V and 4 bases from J; junction bases left unmatched: 8. The germline V gene encodes CDR1 SGHKS and CDR2 YYEKEE (reference sequence). The CDR3 runs to 16 residues. The CDR3 DNA is TGTGCCAGCAGTACACTTAGCGGGAGGGAGTACAATGAGCAGTTCTTC. It specifies CASSTLSGREYNEQFF.

Many counts were recorded for this clonotype. V gene TRBV24-1 combines with J gene TRBJ2-1; the match to TRBD1 covers 8 bases. The CDR3 has 14 amino acids. Germline loops: CDR1 KGHDR, CDR2 SFDVKD. The J segment lost 7 bases and the V segment lost 1 base, leaving 2 bases of the junction unmatched. CDR3 sequence (DNA): TGTGCCACCAGTGATTTTGACAGGGGTAATGAGCAGTTCTTC. Translated: CATSDFDRGNEQFF.

Here the CDR3 DNA reads TGTGCCAGCAGCTTAGGCCACCAACCGGCCTATAATTCACCCCTCCACTTT. Its protein product is CASSLGHQPAYNSPLHF. The chain carries TRBV13 and TRBJ1-6, with no clear D. V lost 0 bases and J lost 2, with 11 bases in between. The CDR3 contains 17 residues. CDR1 is PRHDT, CDR2 FYEKMQ, per germline (reference sequence). The full variable domain, in which reference TRBV13 and TRBJ1-6 provide the parts outside the CDR3, is AAGVIQSPRHLIKEKRETATLKCYPIPRHDTVYWYQQGPGQDPQFLISFYEKMQSDKGSIPDRFSAQQFSDYHSELNMSSLELGDSALYFCASSLGHQPAYNSPLHFGNGTRLTVT.

This clonotype has only a few counts. V is TRBV18 and J is TRBJ2-1, with a tentative D call TRBD2 (6 bases). Between the trimmed V and J ends, which lost 3 bases and 7 bases, there was a span of 16 bases. CDR1 and CDR2 from the germline V gene are KGHSH and LQKENI. CDR3 length: 15 residues. Here the CDR3 reads CASSPSAGRANEQFF. The CDR3 nucleotides are TGTGCCAGCTCACCCTCCGCGGGGCGGGCAAATGAGCAGTTCTTC.

This clonotype was found many times. The chain couples TRBV12-3 or TRBV12-4 to TRBJ2-5; possible D gene TRBD2, 5 bases. CDR3 length: 13 amino acids. V was shortened by 6 bases and J by 5 bases, with 13 bases between the two germline ends. Written as DNA, the CDR3 is TGTGCCAGCAGGCGGAGGCAGCGGGAGACCCAGTACTTC. Its translation is CASRRRQRETQYF.

This clonotype showed up many times. This sequence joins TRBV27 and TRBJ2-3; TRBD2 agrees at 9 bases. V was clipped by 5 bases and J by 6 bases; unmatched bases: 9. This CDR3 comprises 15 residues. The germline gives CDR1 MNHEY, CDR2 SMNVEV (reference sequence). CDR3 sequence (DNA): TGTGCCAGCAGTCGGCTAGCGGGATTAGTTGATACGCAGTATTTT. It is translated as CASSRLAGLVDTQYF.

At least ten counts were recorded for this clonotype. The V and J genes are TRBV7-9 and TRBJ2-3; no firm D call. This CDR3 region has 17 residues. V dropped 1 base and J dropped 2 bases, with 16 bases sitting between them. From germline, CDR1 is SEHNR and CDR2 FQNEAQ (reference sequence). CDR3 DNA sequence: TGTGCCAGCAGCTTAGTGCAAGCATTAATCAACACAGATACGCAGTATTTT. Residues: CASSLVQALINTDTQYF.

This clonotype turned up a few times. The chain links TRBV29-1 to TRBJ2-1; D could derive from TRBD1 or TRBD2 (5 bases each). Trimming left V 7 bases short and J 8 bases short, with 9 bases between. Germline V gives CDR1 SQVTM, CDR2 ANQGSEA. CDR3 length: 10 residues. As DNA, the CDR3 is TGCAGCGCCGGGACGGATGAGCAGTTCTTC. It translates to CSAGTDEQFF.

A few counts support this clonotype. The rearrangement joins TRBV4-2 to TRBJ2-5, with D perhaps TRBD1 (5 bases). Germline V gene sequence: CDR1 LGHNA, CDR2 YNFKEQ. V was trimmed by 1 base and J by 2 bases, leaving 11 bases between them. The CDR3 length is 15 residues. The CDR3 DNA reads as TGTGCCAGCAGCCAAGGTTCCAGGGCTCAAGAGACCCAGTACTTC. Its protein product is CASSQGSRAQETQYF.

This clonotype was observed a handful of times. The CDR3 bases are TGTGCCAGCAACCTTGGGACAGCTTCCGAAAAACTGTTTTTT. Its protein is CASNLGTASEKLFF. The chain joins TRBV7-9 to TRBJ1-4, with TRBD1 identical over 7 bases. CDR1 is SEHNR, CDR2 FQNEAQ, per germline (reference sequence). The CDR3 length is 14 residues. After removal of 7 bases from V and 8 bases from J, the junction contained 10 bases not matched to a gene.